Presented here are 26 T cell receptor beta chains from one specimen sequenced in a study of T cell responses to AZD1222 COVID-19 vaccine. Sequencing was performed with immunoSEQ multiplex PCR; in TCRdb, only in-frame clones are kept and a portion is missing. The data contain approximately 82,000 clones, about 85% of them singletons. The sequenced sample was peripheral blood, obtained on day 0 of AZD1222 vaccination. Receptors originate from an adult in good health.

This chain links TRBV24-1 with TRBJ1-2, with TRBD1 matching 9 bases. This CDR3 region has 15 residues. V trimming: 4 bases; J trimming: 3 bases; junction bases outside the gene matches: 5. Germline V gene sequence: CDR1 KGHDR, CDR2 SFDVKD. This CDR3 is CATSDRGTGHYGYTF. The CDR3 nucleotides are TGTGCCACCAGTGACCGAGGGACAGGGCACTATGGCTACACCTTC.

The chain employs TRBV5-4 and TRBJ2-3, with TRBD2 matching over 8 bases. V lost 4 bases to trimming and J lost 0 bases; unmatched junction nucleotides: 7. Germline assignment: CDR1 SGHNT and CDR2 YYREEE (reference sequence). This CDR3 region has 16 residues. The CDR3 region is CASSDPSGRSTDTQYF. CDR3 DNA: TGTGCCAGCAGCGACCCTAGCGGGCGAAGCACAGATACGCAGTATTTT.

The chain joins TRBV28 to TRBJ1-1; no firm D call. The CDR3 extends over 14 amino acids. V was trimmed by 4 bases and J by 1 base, leaving 10 bases between them. CDR1 MDHEN and CDR2 SYDVKM come from the germline V gene. The DNA for the CDR3 is TGTGCCAGCAGTTGGAGCCGACAGAACACTGAAGCTTTCTTT. Encoded protein: CASSWSRQNTEAFF.

V is TRBV5-6 and J is TRBJ2-5; 9 bases map to TRBD2. Looked up from germline, CDR1 is SGHDT and CDR2 is YYEEEE. The CDR3 runs 15 residues. With 3 bases clipped from V and 6 bases from J, the junction kept 9 bases outside the gene matches. For the CDR3, the DNA is TGTGCCAGCAGCTCGGAGCGGGGGGATTTGAAGACCCAGTACTTC. It yields the protein CASSSERGDLKTQYF.

This chain joins TRBV27 and TRBJ2-3; tentatively, D is TRBD1 (6 bases). V lost 5 bases, J lost 5 bases, and 17 bases lay in between. CDR3 length: 15 amino acids. From germline, CDR1 is MNHEY and CDR2 SMNVEV (reference sequence). This CDR3 reads CASSESGAPGDTQYF. In nucleotides, the CDR3 is TGTGCCAGCAGTGAGTCAGGGGCCCCCGGAGATACGCAGTATTTT.

This chain connects TRBV29-1 to TRBJ2-2; 10 nucleotides align to TRBD1. V gave up 5 bases and J gave up 4 bases; unmatched junction bases: 10. CDR1 SQVTM and CDR2 ANQGSEA come from the germline V gene. The CDR3 runs to 16 residues. The CDR3 DNA reads as TGCAGCGTTAAACAAGCCGGGACAGGGGTCACCGGGGAGCTGTTTTTT. Translating it yields CSVKQAGTGVTGELFF.

The chain carries TRBV7-9 and TRBJ2-2, with 9 bases identical to TRBD1. Germline values: CDR1 SEHNR, CDR2 FQNEAQ (reference sequence). Germline trimming cut 4 bases from V and 8 bases from J; bases unmatched to any gene: 8. This CDR3 is 15 amino acids long. The CDR3 DNA is TGTGCCAGCAGCTACGGGACAGGGAGGACTGGGGAGCTGTTTTTT. This translates into CASSYGTGRTGELFF.

In its sample, this clone was seen a few times. The chain is built from TRBV28 and TRBJ1-4; TRBD1 matches at 7 bases. J lost 11 bases, V lost 3 bases, and 9 bases had no gene match. CDR3 size: 14 residues. Germline V gives CDR1 MDHEN, CDR2 SYDVKM. DNA of the CDR3: TGTGCCAGCAGTTTGGGGACAGCGCCACCCAAACTGTTTTTT. Amino acid sequence: CASSLGTAPPKLFF.

This chain joins TRBV7-9 and TRBJ1-5; TRBD1 agrees at 8 bases. The CDR3 contains 16 residues. Germline trimming cut 5 bases from V and 2 bases from J; bases unmatched to any gene: 8. The V gene's germline CDR1 is SEHNR and CDR2 FQNEAQ (reference sequence). The CDR3 sequence is CASSLEGQGGNQPQHF. CDR3 bases: TGTGCCAGCAGCCTAGAAGGACAGGGCGGCAATCAGCCCCAGCATTTT.

This sequence joins TRBV18 and TRBJ1-5; D call uncertain. V was pared by 3 bases and J by 8 bases, with 8 bases between. This CDR3 has 12 amino acids. In germline, CDR1 is KGHSH, CDR2 LQKENI. The CDR3 is CASSPGREPQHF. In nucleotides, the CDR3 is TGTGCCAGCTCACCCGGGAGGGAGCCCCAGCATTTT.

This clone was picked up many times. The chain joins TRBV24-1 to TRBJ2-7, with unresolved D. The CDR3 consists of 16 residues. Deletions cut 1 base from V and 1 base from J, with 13 bases between. The germline V gene has CDR1 KGHDR and CDR2 SFDVKD. The CDR3 loop is CATSDLASAPSYEQYF. In DNA, the CDR3 is TGTGCCACCAGTGATTTAGCCAGCGCGCCTTCCTACGAGCAGTACTTC.

The chain links TRBV7-3 to TRBJ2-7; the D gene is possibly TRBD2 (6 bases). V was pared by 3 bases and J by 0 bases, with 12 bases between. Germline CDR1 and CDR2: SGHTA and FQGTGA. This CDR3 has 15 amino acids. CDR3 sequence reads: CASSFIRGSSYEQYF. CDR3 DNA: TGTGCCAGCAGCTTTATTCGGGGGAGCTCCTACGAGCAGTACTTC.

This clone was recorded a few times. The J gene is TRBJ1-5, the V gene TRBV28; perhaps TRBD1 as D (5 bases). V was shortened by 3 bases and J by 6 bases, with 12 bases between the two germline ends. The CDR3 runs to 14 residues. Germline V gives CDR1 MDHEN, CDR2 SYDVKM. CDR3 region: CASSLRGFGQPQHF. Written as DNA, the CDR3 is TGTGCCAGCAGTTTGAGGGGTTTTGGTCAGCCCCAGCATTTT.

This chain joins TRBV18 and TRBJ1-1; D is ambiguous. The germline V gene has CDR1 KGHSH and CDR2 LQKENI. CDR3 length equals 16 residues. Trimming removed 0 bases at V and 4 bases at J, with 15 bases between. The CDR3 sequence is CASSPPMGSQLTEAFF. The CDR3, as DNA: TGTGCCAGCTCACCACCGATGGGGTCCCAACTCACTGAAGCTTTCTTT.

In regard to this clone: At one of its ends the junction is not consistent with the germline gene, which may arise from a read error. The genes are TRBV7-6 and TRBJ1-1; D perhaps matches TRBD1 (6 bases). Germline V gene data show CDR1 as SGHVS and CDR2 as FNYEAQ. The CDR3 totals 16 residues. CDR3 DNA: TGTGCCAGCAGCTTCTCGGGGGCGCGGATCTACACTGAAACTTTCTTT. Its translation is CASSFSGARIYTETFF.

The V call is TRBV11-2, the J call TRBJ2-3; no clear D. CDR1 and CDR2 (germline): SGHAT, FQNNGV. The V gene lost 3 bases and the J gene lost 2 bases, with 9 bases spanning the gap. This CDR3 region has 14 residues. The CDR3 nucleotides are TGTGCCAGCAGCTTGGGGTATTCCACAGATACGCAGTATTTT. It specifies CASSLGYSTDTQYF.

This chain joins TRBV9 and TRBJ1-4; 8 positions match TRBD1. CDR1 SGDLS and CDR2 YYNGEE come from the germline V gene. This CDR3 has 13 residues. J gave up 7 bases and V 4 bases, and 3 bases lay outside the gene matches. The CDR3 region has the DNA TGTGCCAGCAGCACTGGACAGGGTGAAAAACTGTTTTTT. This gives the protein CASSTGQGEKLFF.

This clone is labeled medium-sized. This sequence joins TRBV6-2 or TRBV6-3 and TRBJ1-2; weak D call: TRBD1 (5 bases). Germline-derived CDR1 and CDR2 are MNHEY and SVGEGT. The CDR3 contains 14 residues. V was cut by 2 bases and J by 4 bases, with 11 bases left in between. This chain's CDR3 is CASSYRGFGYGYTF. CDR3 DNA: TGTGCCAGCAGTTACAGGGGTTTTGGCTATGGCTACACCTTC.

The chain combines TRBV12-3 or TRBV12-4 with TRBJ2-2; D not resolved. Trimming removed 2 bases at V and 6 bases at J, with 7 bases between. There are 13 residues in the CDR3. CDR3 nucleotide sequence: TGTGCCAGCAGTTTACAGGACGCCGGGGAGCTGTTTTTT. Protein product: CASSLQDAGELFF.

This CDR3 is CASSSTATNEKLFF. The CDR3, as DNA: TGCGCCAGCAGCTCAACGGCAACTAATGAAAAACTGTTTTTT. The chain links TRBV5-1 to TRBJ1-4, with no clear D. Trimming pared 3 bases from V and 0 bases from J, leaving 6 bases between. Germline assignment: CDR1 SGHRS and CDR2 YFSETQ. The CDR3 totals 14 residues.

The chain uses TRBV4-3 and TRBJ2-2; weak D call: TRBD1 (5 bases). Trimming took off 1 base at V and 1 base at J, with 13 bases between the two ends. CDR1 and CDR2 (germline): LGHNA, YSLEER. The CDR3 is 17 amino acids. The CDR3, as DNA: TGCGCCAGCAGCCAAGGGTTCGGTCAGGGGAACACCGGGGAGCTGTTTTTT. The encoded protein is CASSQGFGQGNTGELFF.

This clone was detected a few times. The V call is TRBV4-3, the J call TRBJ2-1, with D perhaps TRBD1 (5 bases). With 4 bases removed from V and 9 bases from J, the gap between germline ends came to 10 bases. Germline V CDR1 and CDR2: LGHNA, YSLEER. The CDR3 is 12 amino acids. For the CDR3, the DNA is TGCGCCAGCAGCCCTGCTCAGGGTGAGCAGTTCTTC. Translating gives CASSPAQGEQFF.

V usage is TRBV10-3 and J usage is TRBJ2-3; TRBD2 matches 7 bases. This CDR3 has 16 amino acids. The germline gives CDR1 ENHRY, CDR2 SYGVKD. V gave up 0 bases and J gave up 1 base; unmatched junction bases: 4. The DNA of the CDR3 is TGTGCCATCAGTGAGTCCCAGCGGGGCGGCACAGATACGCAGTATTTT. This translates into CAISESQRGGTDTQYF.

The count of this clone is one. The chain employs TRBV5-4 and TRBJ2-1; the match to TRBD2 covers 10 bases. Germline V gives CDR1 SGHNT, CDR2 YYREEE (reference sequence). The trim removed 4 bases at V and 5 bases at J, leaving 6 bases unmatched. This CDR3 has 15 residues. The CDR3 loop reads CASSQRGGINNEQFF. The CDR3 DNA follows: TGTGCCAGCAGCCAGCGGGGGGGAATCAACAATGAGCAGTTCTTC.

V is TRBV7-3 and J is TRBJ2-2, with D tentatively TRBD1 (5 bases). Germline CDR1 reads SGHTA; CDR2 reads FQGTGA. The CDR3 sequence is 16 residues long. The germline V and J ends were trimmed by 1 base and 2 bases, with 11 bases remaining between them. The CDR3 loop reads CASSLNSGHNTGELFF. In DNA, the CDR3 is TGTGCCAGCAGCTTAAATTCTGGACACAACACCGGGGAGCTGTTTTTT.

V is TRBV7-8 and J is TRBJ1-6, with unresolved D. The germline V and J ends were trimmed by 4 bases and 7 bases, with 17 bases remaining between them. This CDR3 has 16 amino acids. Germline lookup yields CDR1 SGHVS and CDR2 FQNEAQ. The CDR3 sequence: CASSSAYTVVNSPLHF. The CDR3 DNA reads TGTGCCAGCAGCTCCGCGTATACGGTAGTGAATTCACCCCTCCACTTT.